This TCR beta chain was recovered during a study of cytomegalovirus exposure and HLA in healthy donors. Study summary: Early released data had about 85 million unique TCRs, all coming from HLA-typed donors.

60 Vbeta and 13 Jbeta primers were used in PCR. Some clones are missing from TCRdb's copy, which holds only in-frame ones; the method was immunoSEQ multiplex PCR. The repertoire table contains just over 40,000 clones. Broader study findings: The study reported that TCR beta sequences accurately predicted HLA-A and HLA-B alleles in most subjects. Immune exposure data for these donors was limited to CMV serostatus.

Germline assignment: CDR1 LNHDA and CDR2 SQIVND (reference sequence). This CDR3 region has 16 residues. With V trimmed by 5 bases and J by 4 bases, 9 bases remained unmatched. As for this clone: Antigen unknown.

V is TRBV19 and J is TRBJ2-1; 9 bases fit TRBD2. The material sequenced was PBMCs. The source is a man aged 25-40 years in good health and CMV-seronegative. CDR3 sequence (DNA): TGTGCCAGTAGTCTCCCCGCGGGGGGGCCTTACAATGAGCAGTTCTTC. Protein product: CASSLPAGGPYNEQFF.